The present TCR beta chain was sequenced within a study of shared clonotypes between healthy human individuals. Some clones are missing from TCRdb's copy, which holds only in-frame ones; the method was immunoSEQ multiplex PCR. The sample includes hundreds of thousands of clones, around 80% of them seen just once. The germline V and J ends were trimmed by 0 bases and 7 bases, with 4 bases remaining between them. This CDR3 comprises 12 residues. The germline V gene encodes CDR1 SGHTA and CDR2 FQGTGA. Sequencing input: PBMCs. This sequence was found in a woman aged 40 to 49 in good health. Some clones in this sample may be carry-over from other donors' samples. V and J are TRBV7-3 and TRBJ2-1, with D uncertain. Here the CDR3 reads CASSLTENEQFF. Here the CDR3 DNA reads TGTGCCAGCAGCTTAACTGAAAATGAGCAGTTCTTC.